The sequence of this TCR beta chain was determined in a study of patients and donors after allogeneic stem cell transplantation. One entry per CDR3 protein results from TCRdb running MiXCR on the RT-PCR reads. The profile covers 150,000 to 200,000 distinct CDR3 sequences, with roughly 24% appearing a single time and roughly 25% taken by the ten largest. The ends were cut back, 7 bases at V and 0 bases at J, with 24 bases in the middle. The length of the CDR3 is 18 residues. The chain carries TRBV12-3 or TRBV12-4 and TRBJ1-2; a weak D match, TRBD1 (5 bases). The clonotype comes from a human donor who was either an allogeneic HSCT recipient or a stem cell or donor lymphocyte infusion donor (not recorded which). It is not recorded whose cells these are; they may come from a transplant donor. The sequencing input was blood, either unsorted or a sorted T cell fraction (not recorded which). CDR3 sequence reads: CASTSGSRGLSPNYGYTF. CDR3 DNA: TGTGCCAGCACCTCTGGTTCGAGGGGCCTATCGCCTAACTATGGCTACACCTTC.